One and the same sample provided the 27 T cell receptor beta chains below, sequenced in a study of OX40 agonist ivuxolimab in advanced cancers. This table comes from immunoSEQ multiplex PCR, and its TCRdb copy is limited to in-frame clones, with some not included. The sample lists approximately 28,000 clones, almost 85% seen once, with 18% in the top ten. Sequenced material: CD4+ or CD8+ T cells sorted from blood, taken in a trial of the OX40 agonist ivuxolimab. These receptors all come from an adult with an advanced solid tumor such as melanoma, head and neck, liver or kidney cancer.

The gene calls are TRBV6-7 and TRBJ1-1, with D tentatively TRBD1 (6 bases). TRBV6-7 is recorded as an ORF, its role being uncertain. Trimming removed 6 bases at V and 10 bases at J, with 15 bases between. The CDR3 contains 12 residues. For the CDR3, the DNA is TGTGCCAGCAGAGGGGGATGGGTGGGAGCTTTCTTT. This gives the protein CASRGGWVGAFF.

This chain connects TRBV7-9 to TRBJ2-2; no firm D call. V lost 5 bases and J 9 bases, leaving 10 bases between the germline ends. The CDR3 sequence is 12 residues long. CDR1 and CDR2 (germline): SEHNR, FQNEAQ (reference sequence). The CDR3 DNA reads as TGTGCCAGCAGCCAGGAGTCGCGGGAGCTGTTTTTT. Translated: CASSQESRELFF.

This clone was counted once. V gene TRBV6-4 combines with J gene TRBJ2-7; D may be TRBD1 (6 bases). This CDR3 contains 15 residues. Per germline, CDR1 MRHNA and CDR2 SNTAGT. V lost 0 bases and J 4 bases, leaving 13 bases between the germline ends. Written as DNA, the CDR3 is TGTGCCAGCAGTGACTCGAAGGTCAGGGGATACGAGCAGTACTTC. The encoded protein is CASSDSKVRGYEQYF.

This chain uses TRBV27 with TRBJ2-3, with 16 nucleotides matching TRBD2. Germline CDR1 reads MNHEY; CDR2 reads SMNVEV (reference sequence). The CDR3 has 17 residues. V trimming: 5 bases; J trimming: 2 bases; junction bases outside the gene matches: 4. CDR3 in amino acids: CASSPGLAGGYTDTQYF. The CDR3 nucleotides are TGTGCCAGCAGTCCGGGACTAGCGGGGGGGTACACAGATACGCAGTATTTT.

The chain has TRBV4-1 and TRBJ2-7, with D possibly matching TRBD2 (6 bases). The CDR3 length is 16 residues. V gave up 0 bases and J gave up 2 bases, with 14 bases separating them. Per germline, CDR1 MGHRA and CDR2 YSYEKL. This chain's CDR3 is CASSQEGGASTYEQYF. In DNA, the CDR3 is TGCGCCAGCAGCCAAGAAGGAGGGGCTAGTACCTACGAGCAGTACTTC.

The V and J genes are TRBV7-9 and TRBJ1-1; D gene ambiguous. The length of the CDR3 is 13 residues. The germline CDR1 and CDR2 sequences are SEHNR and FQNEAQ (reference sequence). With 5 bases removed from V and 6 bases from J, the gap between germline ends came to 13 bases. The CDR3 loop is CASSGVPTAEAFF. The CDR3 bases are TGTGCCAGCAGCGGAGTCCCGACCGCTGAAGCTTTCTTT.

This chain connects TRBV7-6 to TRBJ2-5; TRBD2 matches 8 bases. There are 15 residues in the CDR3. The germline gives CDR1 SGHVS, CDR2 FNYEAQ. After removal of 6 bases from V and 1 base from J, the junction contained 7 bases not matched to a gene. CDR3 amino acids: CASSRSGAPQETQYF. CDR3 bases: TGTGCCAGCAGTCGTAGCGGGGCCCCCCAAGAGACCCAGTACTTC.

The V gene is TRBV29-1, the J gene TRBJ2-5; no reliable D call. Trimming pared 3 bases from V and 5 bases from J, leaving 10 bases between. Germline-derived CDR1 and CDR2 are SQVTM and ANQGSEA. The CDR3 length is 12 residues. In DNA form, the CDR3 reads TGCAGCGTTGAGGCACGATGGGAGACCCAGTACTTC. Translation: CSVEARWETQYF.

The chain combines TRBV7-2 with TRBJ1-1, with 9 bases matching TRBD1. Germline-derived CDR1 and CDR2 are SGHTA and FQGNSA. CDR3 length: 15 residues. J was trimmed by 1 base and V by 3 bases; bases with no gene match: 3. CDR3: CASSLGQGGNTEAFF. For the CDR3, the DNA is TGTGCCAGCAGCTTGGGACAGGGAGGGAACACTGAAGCTTTCTTT.

The CDR3 region is CASSPDGIFNQPQHF. The CDR3, as DNA: TGTGCCAGCAGCCCAGACGGGATTTTCAATCAGCCCCAGCATTTT. This chain uses TRBV7-6 with TRBJ1-5; D unclear. The CDR3 runs 15 residues. V was pared by 5 bases and J by 3 bases, with 14 bases between. CDR1 and CDR2 (germline): SGHVS, FNYEAQ.

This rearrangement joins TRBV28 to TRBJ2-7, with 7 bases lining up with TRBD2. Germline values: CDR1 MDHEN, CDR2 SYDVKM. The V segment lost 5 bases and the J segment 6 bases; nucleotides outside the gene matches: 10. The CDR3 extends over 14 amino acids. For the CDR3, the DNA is TGTGCCAGCAGTACTAGGTGGGAGGGATCCGAGCAGTACTTC. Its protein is CASSTRWEGSEQYF.

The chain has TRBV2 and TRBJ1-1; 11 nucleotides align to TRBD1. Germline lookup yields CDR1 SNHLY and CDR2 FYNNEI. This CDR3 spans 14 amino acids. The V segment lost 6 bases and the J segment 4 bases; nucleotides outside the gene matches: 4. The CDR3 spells CASRAGTGGTEAFF. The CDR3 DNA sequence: TGTGCCAGCAGAGCCGGGACAGGGGGCACTGAAGCTTTCTTT.

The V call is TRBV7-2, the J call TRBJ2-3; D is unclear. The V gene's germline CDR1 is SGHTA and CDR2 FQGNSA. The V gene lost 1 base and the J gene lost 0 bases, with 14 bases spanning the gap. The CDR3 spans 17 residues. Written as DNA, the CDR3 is TGTGCCAGCAGCTTAGTAGTGGCCTCCCTCAGCACAGATACGCAGTATTTT. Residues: CASSLVVASLSTDTQYF. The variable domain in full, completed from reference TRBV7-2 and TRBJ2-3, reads GAGVSQSPSNKVTEKGKDVELRCDPISGHTALYWYRQSLGQGLEFLIYFQGNSAPDKSGLPSDRFSAERTGGSVSTLTIQRTQQEDSAVYLCASSLVVASLSTDTQYFGPGTRLTVL.

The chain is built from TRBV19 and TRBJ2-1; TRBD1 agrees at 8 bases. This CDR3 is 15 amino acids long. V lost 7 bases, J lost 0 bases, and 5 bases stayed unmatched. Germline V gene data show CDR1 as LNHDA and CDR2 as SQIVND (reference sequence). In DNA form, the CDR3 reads TGTGCCAGTACCTTGGGACAGGTCTCCTACAATGAGCAGTTCTTC. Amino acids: CASTLGQVSYNEQFF. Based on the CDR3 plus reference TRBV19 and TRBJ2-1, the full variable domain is DGGITQSPKYLFRKEGQNVTLSCEQNLNHDAMYWYRQDPGQGLRLIYYSQIVNDFQKGDIAEGYSVSREKKESFPLTVTSAQKNPTAFYLCASTLGQVSYNEQFFGPGTRLTVL.

The CDR3 reads CASGTGNTIYF. CDR3 nucleotides: TGTGCCAGCGGGACTGGAAACACCATATATTTT. The V call is TRBV11-2, the J call TRBJ1-3, with no clear D. Per germline, CDR1 SGHAT and CDR2 FQNNGV. This CDR3 is 11 amino acids long. Trimming took 8 bases from V and 2 from J, leaving 4 bases between them.

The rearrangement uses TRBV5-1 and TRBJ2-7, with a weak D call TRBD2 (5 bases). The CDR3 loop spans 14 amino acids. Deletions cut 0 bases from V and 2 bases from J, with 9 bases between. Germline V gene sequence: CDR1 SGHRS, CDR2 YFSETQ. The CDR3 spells CASSLDGLAYEQYF. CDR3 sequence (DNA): TGCGCCAGCAGCTTGGACGGACTTGCCTACGAGCAGTACTTC.

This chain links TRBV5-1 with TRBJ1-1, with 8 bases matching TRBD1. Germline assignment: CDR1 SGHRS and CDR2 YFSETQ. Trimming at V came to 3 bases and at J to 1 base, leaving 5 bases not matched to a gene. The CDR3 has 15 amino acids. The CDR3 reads CASSSPDRGNTEAFF. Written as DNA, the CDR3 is TGCGCCAGCAGCTCGCCCGACAGGGGGAACACTGAAGCTTTCTTT.

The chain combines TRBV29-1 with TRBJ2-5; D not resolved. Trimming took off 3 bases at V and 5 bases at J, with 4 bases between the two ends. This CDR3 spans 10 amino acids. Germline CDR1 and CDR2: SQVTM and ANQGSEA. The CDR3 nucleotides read TGCAGCGTTGAGGTGGAGACCCAGTACTTC. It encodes CSVEVETQYF.

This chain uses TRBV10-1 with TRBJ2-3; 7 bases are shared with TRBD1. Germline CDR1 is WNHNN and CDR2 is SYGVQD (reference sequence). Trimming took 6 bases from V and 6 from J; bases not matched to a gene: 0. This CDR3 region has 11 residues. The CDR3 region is CASRTGDTQYF. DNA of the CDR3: TGCGCCAGCAGGACAGGGGATACGCAGTATTTT.

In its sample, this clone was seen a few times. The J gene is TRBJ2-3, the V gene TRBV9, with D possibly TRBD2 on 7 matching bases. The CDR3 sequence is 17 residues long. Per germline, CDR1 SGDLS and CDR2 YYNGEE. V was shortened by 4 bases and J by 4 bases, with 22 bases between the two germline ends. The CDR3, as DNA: TGTGCCAGCAGCTCGGGGGAGGGGGACGAAGGCGCAGATACGCAGTATTTT. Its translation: CASSSGEGDEGADTQYF.

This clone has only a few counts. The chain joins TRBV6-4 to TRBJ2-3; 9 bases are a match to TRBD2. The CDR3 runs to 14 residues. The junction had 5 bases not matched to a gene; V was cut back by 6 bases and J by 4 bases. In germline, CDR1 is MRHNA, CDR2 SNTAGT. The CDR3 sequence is CASSPSGDSDTQYF. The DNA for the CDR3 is TGTGCCAGCAGCCCTAGCGGGGATTCAGATACGCAGTATTTT.

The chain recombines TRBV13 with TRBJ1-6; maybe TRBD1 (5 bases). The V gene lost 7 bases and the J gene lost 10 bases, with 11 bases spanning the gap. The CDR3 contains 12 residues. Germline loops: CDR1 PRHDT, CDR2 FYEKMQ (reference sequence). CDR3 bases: TGTGCCAGCACGGGGGGTGGGTCACCCCTCCACTTT. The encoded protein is CASTGGGSPLHF. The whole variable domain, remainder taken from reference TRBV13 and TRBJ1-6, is AAGVIQSPRHLIKEKRETATLKCYPIPRHDTVYWYQQGPGQDPQFLISFYEKMQSDKGSIPDRFSAQQFSDYHSELNMSSLELGDSALYFCASTGGGSPLHFGNGTRLTVT.

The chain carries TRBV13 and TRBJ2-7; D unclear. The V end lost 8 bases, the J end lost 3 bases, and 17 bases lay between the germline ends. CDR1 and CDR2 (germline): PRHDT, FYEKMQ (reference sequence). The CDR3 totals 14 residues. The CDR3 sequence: CASGERQSYYEQYF. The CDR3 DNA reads TGTGCCAGCGGCGAGAGGCAATCTTACTACGAGCAGTACTTC.

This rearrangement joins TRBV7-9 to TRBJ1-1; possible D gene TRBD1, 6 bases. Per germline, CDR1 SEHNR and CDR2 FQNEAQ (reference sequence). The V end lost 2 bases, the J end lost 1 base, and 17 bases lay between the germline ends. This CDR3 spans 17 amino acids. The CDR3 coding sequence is TGTGCCAGCAGCTTAACAAAGGGGGGGTTCGGGAACACTGAAGCTTTCTTT. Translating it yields CASSLTKGGFGNTEAFF. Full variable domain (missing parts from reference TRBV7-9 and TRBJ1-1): DTGVSQNPRHKITKRGQNVTFRCDPISEHNRLYWYRQTLGQGPEFLTYFQNEAQLEKSRLLSDRFSAERPKGSFSTLEIQRTEQGDSAMYLCASSLTKGGFGNTEAFFGQGTRLTVV.

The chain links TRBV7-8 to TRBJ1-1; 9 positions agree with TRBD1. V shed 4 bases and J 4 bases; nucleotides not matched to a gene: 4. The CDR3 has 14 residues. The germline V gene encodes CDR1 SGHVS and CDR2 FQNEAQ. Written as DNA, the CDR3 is TGTGCCAGCAGCTGGGACAGGGTAGGCACTGAAGCTTTCTTT. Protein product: CASSWDRVGTEAFF.

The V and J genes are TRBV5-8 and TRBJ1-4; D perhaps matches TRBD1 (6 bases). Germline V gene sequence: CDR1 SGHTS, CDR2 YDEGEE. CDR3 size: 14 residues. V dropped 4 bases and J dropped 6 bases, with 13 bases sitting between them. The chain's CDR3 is CASSPWQGHEKLFF. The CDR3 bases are TGTGCCAGCAGCCCCTGGCAGGGGCATGAAAAACTGTTTTTT.

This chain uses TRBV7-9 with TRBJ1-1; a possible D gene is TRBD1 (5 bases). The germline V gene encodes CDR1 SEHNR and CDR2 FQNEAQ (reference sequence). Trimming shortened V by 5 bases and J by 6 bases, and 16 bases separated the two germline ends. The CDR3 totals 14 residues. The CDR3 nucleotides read TGTGCCAGCAGCCTCATGGGGGGACGGCCTGAAGCTTTCTTT. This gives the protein CASSLMGGRPEAFF. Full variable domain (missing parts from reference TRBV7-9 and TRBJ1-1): DTGVSQNPRHKITKRGQNVTFRCDPISEHNRLYWYRQTLGQGPEFLTYFQNEAQLEKSRLLSDRFSAERPKGSFSTLEIQRTEQGDSAMYLCASSLMGGRPEAFFGQGTRLTVV.